Listed below are T cell receptor beta chains from one sample, sequenced in a study of CD8 T cells in ankylosing spondylitis. TCRdb recomputed calls from the 5' RACE reads with MiXCR, one row per CDR3 protein. The sample holds approximately 240,000 distinct CDR3 sequences; about 10% are singletons and the top ten take less than 3%. Sequenced material: blood, either unsorted or a sorted T cell fraction (not recorded which). Receptors were obtained from a male donor with ankylosing spondylitis or in good health (not recorded which). The CDR3 runs from the conserved cysteine through the conserved F or W. The order of the fields is J gene, clone size, V gene, CDR3 length, D gene, CDR3 protein, CDR3 DNA. The D gene is left open where the match is weak. Some rows have no size entry. The others give once, few or many, or a class for an expanded clone.

TRBJ2-7 | . | TRBV10-1 | 14 | TRBD1 | CAGLDRVETYEQYF | TGCGCCGGACTGGACAGGGTGGAAACCTACGAGCAGTACTTC
TRBJ2-5 | many | TRBV6-2/TRBV6-3 | 14 | TRBD2 | CASIQAGGQETQYF | TGTGCCAGCATCCAAGCGGGGGGACAAGAGACCCAGTACTTC
TRBJ2-1 | many | TRBV20-1 | 10 | . | CSATYNEQFF | TGCAGTGCTACCTACAATGAGCAGTTCTTC
TRBJ2-3 | few | TRBV10-3 | 11 | . | CAISDDRTQYF | TGTGCCATCAGTGATGATAGAACGCAGTATTTT
TRBJ1-4 | few | TRBV7-9 | 15 | . | CASSPTGQGEEKLFF | TGTGCCAGCAGCCCAACGGGACAAGGAGAGGAAAAACTGTTTTTT
TRBJ2-3 | . | TRBV9 | 16 | . | CASSVGGQPTADTQYF | TGTGCCAGCAGCGTAGGGGGACAACCCACCGCAGATACGCAGTATTTT
TRBJ2-2 | many | TRBV19 | 14 | . | CASRMSANTGELFF | TGTGCCAGTAGGATGTCCGCGAACACCGGGGAGCTGTTTTTT
TRBJ1-6 | many | TRBV3-1 | 12 | . | CASSQDRISLHF | TGTGCCAGCAGCCAAGACAGGATATCCCTCCACTTT
TRBJ2-1 | few | TRBV5-1 | 11 | . | CASSWRNEQFF | TGCGCCAGCAGCTGGAGGAATGAGCAGTTCTTC
TRBJ1-1 | few | TRBV5-1 | 15 | . | CASSLDRKALSTAFF | TGCGCCAGCAGCTTGGACAGGAAGGCCTTATCCACCGCTTTCTTT
TRBJ1-1 | many | TRBV5-1 | 20 | . | CASSLVGAKGLTTTDTEAFF | TGCGCCAGCAGCCTAGTGGGGGCAAAAGGGCTCACTACTACCGACACTGAAGCTTTCTTT
TRBJ2-3 | many | TRBV7-2 | 16 | TRBD2 | CASSLVAGGLTDTQYF | TGTGCCAGCAGCTTAGTCGCGGGGGGTCTCACAGATACGCAGTATTTT
TRBJ2-7 | many | TRBV5-1 | 15 | TRBD1 | CASRRDGQGAYEQYF | TGCGCCAGCAGACGTGACGGACAGGGGGCCTACGAGCAGTACTTC
TRBJ1-2 | many | TRBV12-3/TRBV12-4 | 13 | TRBD1 | CASSTPGQAGYTF | TGTGCCAGCAGCACCCCGGGACAGGCGGGCTACACCTTC
TRBJ1-5 | few | TRBV20-1 | 14 | . | CSAREGAPGQPQHF | TGCAGTGCTAGAGAGGGGGCTCCGGGGCAGCCCCAGCATTTT
TRBJ2-5 | many | TRBV5-1 | 14 | . | CASSPTTSWETQYF | TGCGCCAGCAGCCCGACGACTAGTTGGGAGACCCAGTACTTC
TRBJ1-5 | many | TRBV19 | 15 | . | CASLDHSMGDQPQHF | TGTGCCAGTCTCGACCATTCTATGGGGGATCAGCCCCAGCATTTT
TRBJ2-3 | . | TRBV9 | 15 | TRBD2 | CASSVLAGPTDTQYF | TGTGCCAGCAGCGTACTAGCGGGCCCCACAGATACGCAGTATTTT
TRBJ2-1 | many | TRBV3-1 | 16 | TRBD2 | CASSPLAGGPRNEQFF | TGTGCCAGCAGCCCATTAGCGGGGGGGCCCAGAAATGAGCAGTTCTTC
TRBJ2-3 | many | TRBV10-3 | 13 | TRBD2 | CAIGDGGSDTQYF | TGTGCCATCGGAGACGGGGGGTCAGATACGCAGTATTTT
TRBJ2-1 | many | TRBV20-1 | 16 | TRBD2 | CSLPSGRAGAYNEQFF | TGCAGTCTTCCTAGCGGGAGGGCCGGGGCCTACAATGAGCAGTTCTTC
TRBJ2-3 | few | TRBV24-1 | 16 | TRBD1 | CATSPGTGVSTDTQYF | TGTGCCACCAGCCCCGGGACAGGGGTTAGCACAGATACGCAGTATTTT
TRBJ2-7 | many | TRBV20-1 | 12 | . | CSARQGPGEQYF | TGCAGTGCTAGACAGGGTCCAGGCGAGCAGTACTTC
TRBJ1-1 | . | TRBV7-2 | 15 | . | CASSLITGVGAEAFF | TGTGCCAGCAGCTTAATAACGGGGGTAGGGGCTGAAGCTTTCTTT
TRBJ2-1 | many | TRBV3-1 | 12 | . | CASSLAQGEQFF | TGTGCCAGCAGCCTGGCTCAGGGTGAGCAGTTCTTC
TRBJ1-1 | many | TRBV3-1 | 17 | . | CASSHAQQYPLNTEAFF | TGTGCCAGCAGCCACGCCCAACAGTACCCTCTGAACACTGAAGCTTTCTTT
TRBJ2-7 | many | TRBV20-1 | 15 | TRBD1 | CSARNHRGRSYEQYF | TGCAGTGCTAGAAACCACAGGGGCCGCTCCTACGAGCAGTACTTC
TRBJ1-3 | . | TRBV30 | 15 | . | CAWRRDIISGNTIYF | TGTGCCTGGAGACGGGACATCATCTCTGGAAACACCATATATTTT
TRBJ2-1 | many | TRBV20-1 | 15 | . | CSAPLDSPSYNEQFF | TGCAGTGCTCCTTTGGACTCGCCATCCTACAATGAGCAGTTCTTC
TRBJ1-1 | few | TRBV12-3/TRBV12-4 | 13 | . | CASSPGLNAEAFF | TGTGCCAGCAGCCCGGGCTTGAACGCTGAAGCTTTCTTT
TRBJ2-7 | many | TRBV9 | 14 | TRBD2 | CASSGASGSYEQYF | TGTGCCAGCAGCGGGGCTAGCGGGAGCTACGAGCAGTACTTC
TRBJ2-2 | many | TRBV4-1 | 14 | . | CASKGVIETGELFF | TGCGCCAGCAAAGGGGTAATTGAGACCGGGGAGCTGTTTTTT
TRBJ2-6 | . | TRBV10-2 | 17 | . | CASSRGGGTGGANVLTF | TGCGCCAGCAGTAGAGGGGGAGGCACTGGGGGGGCCAACGTCCTGACTTTC
TRBJ1-4 | many | TRBV11-2 | 15 | . | CASSLGGRPNEKLFF | TGTGCCAGCAGCTTAGGAGGCAGGCCTAATGAAAAACTGTTTTTT
TRBJ2-3 | few | TRBV7-9 | 12 | . | CASSPATQTQYF | TGTGCCAGCAGCCCCGCTACCCAGACGCAGTATTTT
TRBJ2-3 | many | TRBV20-1 | 15 | TRBD2 | CSARAPGLEVDTQYF | TGCAGTGCTAGAGCCCCGGGACTAGAAGTAGATACGCAGTATTTT
TRBJ2-5 | many | TRBV5-1 | 18 | TRBD2 | CASSSEMTSGMVMETQYF | TGCGCCAGCAGCTCGGAGATGACTAGCGGGATGGTGATGGAGACCCAGTACTTC
TRBJ1-5 | many | TRBV3-1 | 12 | . | CASSLGTGAQHF | TGTGCCAGCAGCCTGGGGACGGGAGCCCAGCATTTT
TRBJ1-1 | many | TRBV5-1 | 15 | . | CASSLESGFHTEAFF | TGCGCCAGCAGCTTGGAATCCGGCTTTCACACTGAAGCTTTCTTT
TRBJ1-4 | many | TRBV12-3/TRBV12-4 | 16 | TRBD1 | CASSSPTGGINEKLFF | TGTGCCAGCAGTTCCCCGACAGGGGGAATTAATGAAAAACTGTTTTTT
TRBJ2-7 | many | TRBV6-2/TRBV6-3 | 14 | . | CASRRTTAYSEQYF | TGTGCCAGCAGACGAACGACAGCTTATAGCGAGCAGTACTTC
TRBJ1-2 | many | TRBV12-3/TRBV12-4 | 16 | TRBD1 | CASSLVYSRDSYGYTF | TGTGCCAGCAGTTTAGTATATTCCCGGGACAGCTATGGCTACACCTTC
TRBJ2-1 | many | TRBV7-2 | 16 | TRBD2 | CASSLILAGDYNEQFF | TGTGCCAGCAGCTTAATACTAGCGGGGGACTACAATGAGCAGTTCTTC
TRBJ2-3 | many | TRBV12-3/TRBV12-4 | 13 | . | CASRSPGTDTQYF | TGTGCCAGCAGGTCGCCGGGCACAGATACGCAGTATTTT
TRBJ1-6 | many | TRBV21-1 | 19 | . | CASSKVEVSVSSYNSPLHF | TGTGCCAGCAGCAAAGTGGAAGTTTCAGTCAGCTCCTATAATTCACCCCTCCACTTT
TRBJ2-4 | . | TRBV5-1 | 19 | . | CASSPDRRDIELAKNIQYF | TGCGCCAGCAGCCCGGATCGCCGGGACATAGAATTAGCCAAAAACATTCAGTACTTC
TRBJ2-1 | . | TRBV7-2 | 15 | . | CASSSQRVGGNEQFF | TGTGCCAGCAGCTCCCAAAGGGTAGGGGGGAATGAGCAGTTCTTC
TRBJ2-2 | many | TRBV5-1 | 15 | . | CASSLEGGDTGELFF | TGCGCCAGCAGCTTGGAGGGAGGTGACACCGGGGAGCTGTTTTTT
TRBJ2-1 | . | TRBV12-3/TRBV12-4 | 12 | . | CASSISGGEQFF | TGTGCCAGCAGTATTAGTGGGGGTGAGCAGTTCTTC
TRBJ1-2 | many | TRBV14 | 14 | . | CASSLGIHSYGYTF | TGTGCCAGCAGCCTTGGGATACACAGCTATGGCTACACCTTC
TRBJ1-5 | few | TRBV6-2/TRBV6-3 | 12 | . | CASIGRNQPQHF | TGTGCCAGCATCGGGCGGAATCAGCCCCAGCATTTT
TRBJ2-7 | many | TRBV30 | 12 | . | CAWNSGRYEQYF | TGTGCCTGGAATTCGGGGCGTTACGAGCAGTACTTC
TRBJ1-2 | many | TRBV24-1 | 10 | . | CATRGYGYTF | TGTGCCACCAGGGGGTATGGCTACACCTTC